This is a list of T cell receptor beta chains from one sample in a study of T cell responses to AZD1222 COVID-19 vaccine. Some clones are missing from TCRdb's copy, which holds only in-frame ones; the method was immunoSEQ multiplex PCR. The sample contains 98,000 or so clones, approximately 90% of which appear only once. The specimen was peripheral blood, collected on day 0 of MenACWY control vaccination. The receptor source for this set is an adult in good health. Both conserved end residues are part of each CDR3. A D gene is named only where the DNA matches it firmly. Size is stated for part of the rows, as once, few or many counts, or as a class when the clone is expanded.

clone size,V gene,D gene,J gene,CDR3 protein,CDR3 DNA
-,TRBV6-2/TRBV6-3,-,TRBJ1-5,CASSYNSNQPQHF,TGTGCCAGCAGTTATAACTCCAATCAGCCCCAGCATTTT
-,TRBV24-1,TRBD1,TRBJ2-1,CATSDGQGWNEQFF,TGTGCCACCAGTGACGGACAGGGGTGGAATGAGCAGTTCTTC
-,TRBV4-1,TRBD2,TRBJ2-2,CASSQEYGGASGELFF,TGCGCCAGCAGCCAAGAATACGGGGGGGCGAGCGGGGAGCTGTTTTTT
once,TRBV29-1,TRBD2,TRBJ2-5,CSVPRGGEGETQYF,TGCAGCGTTCCCCGGGGGGGCGAGGGGGAGACCCAGTACTTC
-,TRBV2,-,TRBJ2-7,CASSELLLTAYEQYF,TGTGCCAGCAGCGAGCTATTATTAACTGCCTACGAGCAGTACTTC
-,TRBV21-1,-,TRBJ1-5,CASIEKERGGNQPQHF,TGTGCCAGCATCGAAAAGGAGAGGGGAGGCAATCAGCCCCAGCATTTT
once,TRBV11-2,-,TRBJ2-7,CASSRAGVAGAIEQYF,TGTGCCAGCAGCCGGGCGGGGGTTGCGGGGGCCATCGAGCAGTACTTC
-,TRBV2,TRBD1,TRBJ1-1,CASSFEDRSMNTEAFF,TGTGCCAGCAGTTTCGAGGACAGGAGCATGAACACTGAAGCTTTCTTT
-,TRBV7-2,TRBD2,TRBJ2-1,CASSLSPSGLRYNEQFF,TGTGCCAGCAGCTTATCTCCCTCGGGACTACGTTACAATGAGCAGTTCTTC
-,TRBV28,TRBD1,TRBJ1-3,CASRDSFSGNTIYF,TGTGCCAGTCGGGACAGCTTCTCTGGAAACACCATATATTTT